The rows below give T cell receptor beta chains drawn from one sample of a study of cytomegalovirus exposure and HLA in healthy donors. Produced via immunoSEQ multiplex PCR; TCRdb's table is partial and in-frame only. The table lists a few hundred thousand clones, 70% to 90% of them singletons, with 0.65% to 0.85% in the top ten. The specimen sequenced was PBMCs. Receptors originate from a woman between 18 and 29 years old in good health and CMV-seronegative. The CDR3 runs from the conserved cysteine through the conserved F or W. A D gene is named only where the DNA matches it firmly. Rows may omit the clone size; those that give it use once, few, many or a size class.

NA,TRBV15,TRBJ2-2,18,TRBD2,CATSSPQSSGRNTGELFF,TGTGCCACCAGCAGCCCCCAGAGTAGCGGGAGGAACACCGGGGAGCTGTTTTTT
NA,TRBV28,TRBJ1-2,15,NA,CALGPGFQANYGYTF,TGTGCCCTCGGCCCAGGATTTCAAGCTAACTATGGCTACACCTTC
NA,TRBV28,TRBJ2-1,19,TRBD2,CASSPTRTSGRAFYNEQFF,TGTGCCAGCAGCCCGACCCGGACTAGCGGGAGGGCCTTCTACAATGAGCAGTTCTTC
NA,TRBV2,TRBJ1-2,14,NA,CASIRDTDINGYTF,TGTGCCAGCATCAGGGACACCGACATTAATGGCTACACCTTC
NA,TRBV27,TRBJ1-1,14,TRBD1,CASTPQGAGTEAFF,TGTGCCAGCACCCCCCAGGGGGCTGGCACTGAAGCTTTCTTT
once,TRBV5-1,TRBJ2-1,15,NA,CASSLPSSDYNEQFF,TGCGCCAGCAGCTTGCCTAGCAGCGACTACAATGAGCAGTTCTTC
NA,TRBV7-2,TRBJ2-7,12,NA,CASSLSSYEQYF,TGTGCCAGCAGCCTGAGCTCCTACGAGCAGTACTTC
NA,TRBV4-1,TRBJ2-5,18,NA,CASSQPIKAGVEGETQYF,TGCGCCAGCAGCCAACCTATAAAGGCAGGAGTAGAGGGTGAGACCCAGTACTTC
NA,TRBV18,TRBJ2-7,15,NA,CASSPPTVGAYEQYF,TGTGCCAGCTCACCCCCGACAGTTGGAGCCTACGAGCAGTACTTC
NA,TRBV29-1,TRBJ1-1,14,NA,CSVEVRRANTEAFF,TGCAGCGTTGAAGTACGCAGGGCGAACACTGAAGCTTTCTTT
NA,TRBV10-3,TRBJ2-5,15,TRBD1,CATWSQGDQQETQYF,TGTGCCACCTGGTCTCAGGGGGACCAGCAAGAGACCCAGTACTTC
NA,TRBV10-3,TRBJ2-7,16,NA,CAIRTRGAGLSYEQYF,TGTGCCATCCGAACGAGGGGAGCGGGCCTCTCCTACGAGCAGTACTTC
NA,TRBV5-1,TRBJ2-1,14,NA,CASSLALDYNEQFF,TGCGCCAGCAGCTTGGCGTTAGACTACAATGAGCAGTTCTTC
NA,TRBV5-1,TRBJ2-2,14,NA,CASSPGLTTGELFF,TGCGCCAGCAGCCCCGGACTAACCACCGGGGAGCTGTTTTTT
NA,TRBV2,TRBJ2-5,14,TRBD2,CASSGTSGRQTQYF,TGTGCCAGCAGTGGAACTAGCGGGAGGCAGACCCAGTACTTC
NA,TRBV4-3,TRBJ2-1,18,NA,CASSQDALRPWQGNEQFF,TGCGCCAGCAGCCAAGATGCCCTGCGCCCATGGCAGGGGAATGAGCAGTTCTTC
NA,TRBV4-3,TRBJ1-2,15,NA,CASSQDRQGFYGYTF,TGCGCCAGCAGCCAAGATCGGCAGGGGTTCTATGGCTACACCTTC
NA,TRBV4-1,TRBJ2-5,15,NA,CASSQDGAGAETQYF,TGCGCCAGCAGCCAAGATGGGGCAGGGGCGGAGACCCAGTACTTC
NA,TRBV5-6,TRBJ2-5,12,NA,CASRSGVETQYF,TGTGCCAGCAGGTCAGGGGTGGAGACCCAGTACTTC
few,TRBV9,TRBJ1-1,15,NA,CASSPWTDMNTEAFF,TGTGCCAGCAGCCCCTGGACAGACATGAACACTGAAGCTTTCTTT
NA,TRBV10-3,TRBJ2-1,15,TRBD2,CAISRGLAGDNEQFF,TGTGCCATCAGTCGCGGACTAGCGGGAGACAATGAGCAGTTCTTC
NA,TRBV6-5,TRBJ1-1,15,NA,CASSYQEGPDTEAFF,TGTGCCAGCAGTTACCAGGAGGGACCAGACACTGAAGCTTTCTTT
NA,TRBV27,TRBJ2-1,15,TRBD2,CASRPGLAPYNEQFF,TGTGCCAGCAGACCGGGACTAGCGCCTTACAATGAGCAGTTCTTC
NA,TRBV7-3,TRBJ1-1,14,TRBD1,CASSLTGGRTEAFF,TGTGCCAGCAGCCTGACAGGGGGCAGGACTGAAGCTTTCTTT
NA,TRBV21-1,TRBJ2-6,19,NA,CASSKVEEQGPSGANVLTF,TGTGCCAGCAGCAAAGTTGAGGAGCAGGGGCCTTCCGGGGCCAACGTCCTGACTTTC
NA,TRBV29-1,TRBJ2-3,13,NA,CSLGPLNTDTQYF,TGCAGCTTGGGCCCCCTAAACACAGATACGCAGTATTTT
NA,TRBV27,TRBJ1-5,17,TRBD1,CASSLGRGQGVEQPQHF,TGTGCCAGCAGTTTAGGTAGGGGGCAGGGGGTGGAACAGCCCCAGCATTTT
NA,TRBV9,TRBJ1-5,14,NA,CASSVAAGPQPQHF,TGTGCCAGCAGCGTAGCGGCGGGCCCTCAGCCCCAGCATTTT
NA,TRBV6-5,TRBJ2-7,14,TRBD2,CASSRSGTPYEQYF,TGTGCCAGCAGTCGTAGCGGGACGCCCTACGAGCAGTACTTC
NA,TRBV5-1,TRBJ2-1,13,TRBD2,CASSFGGGVEQFF,TGCGCCAGCAGCTTTGGGGGAGGGGTTGAGCAGTTCTTC
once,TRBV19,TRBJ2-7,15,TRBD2,CASSIGLAGGDEQYF,TGTGCCAGTAGTATCGGACTAGCGGGAGGTGACGAGCAGTACTTC
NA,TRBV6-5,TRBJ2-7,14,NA,CASSRMTSSYEQYF,TGTGCCAGCAGCCGTATGACTAGCTCCTACGAGCAGTACTTC
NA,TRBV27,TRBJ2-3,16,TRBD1,CASSPRTGSGPDTQYF,TGTGCCAGCAGTCCACGGACAGGGTCGGGCCCAGATACGCAGTATTTT